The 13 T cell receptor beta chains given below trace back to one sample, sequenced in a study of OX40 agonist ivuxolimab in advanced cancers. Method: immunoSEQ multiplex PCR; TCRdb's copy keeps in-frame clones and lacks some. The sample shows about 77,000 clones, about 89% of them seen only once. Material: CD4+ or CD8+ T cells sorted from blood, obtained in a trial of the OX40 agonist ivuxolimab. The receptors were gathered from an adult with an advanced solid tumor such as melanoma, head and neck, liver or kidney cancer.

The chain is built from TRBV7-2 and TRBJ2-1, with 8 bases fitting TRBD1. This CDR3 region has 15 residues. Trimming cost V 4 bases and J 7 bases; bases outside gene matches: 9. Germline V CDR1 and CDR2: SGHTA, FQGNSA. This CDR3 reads CASSYMTGASNEQFF. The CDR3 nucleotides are TGTGCCAGCAGCTATATGACAGGGGCGAGTAATGAGCAGTTCTTC.

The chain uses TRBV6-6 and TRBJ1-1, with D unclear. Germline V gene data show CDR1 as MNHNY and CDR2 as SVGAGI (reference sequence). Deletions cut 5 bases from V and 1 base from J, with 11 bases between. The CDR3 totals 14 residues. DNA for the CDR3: TGTGCCAGCAGTCAGGCCGGGGAGAACACTGAAGCTTTCTTT. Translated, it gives CASSQAGENTEAFF.

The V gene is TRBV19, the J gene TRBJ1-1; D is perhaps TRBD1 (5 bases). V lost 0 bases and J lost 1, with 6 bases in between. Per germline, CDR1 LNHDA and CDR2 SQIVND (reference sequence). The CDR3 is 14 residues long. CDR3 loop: CASSIEGRNTEAFF. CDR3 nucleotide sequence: TGTGCCAGTAGTATAGAGGGGCGGAACACTGAAGCTTTCTTT.

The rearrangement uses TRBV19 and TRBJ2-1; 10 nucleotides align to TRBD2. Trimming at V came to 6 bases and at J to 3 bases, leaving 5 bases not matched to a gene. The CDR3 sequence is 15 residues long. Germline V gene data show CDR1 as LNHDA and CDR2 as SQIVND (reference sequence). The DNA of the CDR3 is TGTGCCAGTAGGTCTAGCGGGAGTTTCTACAATGAGCAGTTCTTC. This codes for CASRSSGSFYNEQFF.

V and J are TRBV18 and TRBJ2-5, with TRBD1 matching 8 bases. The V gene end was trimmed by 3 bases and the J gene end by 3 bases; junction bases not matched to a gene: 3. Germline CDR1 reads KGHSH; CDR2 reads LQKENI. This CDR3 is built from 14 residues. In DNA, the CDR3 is TGTGCCAGCTCACCGCAACAGGGGGAAGAGACCCAGTACTTC. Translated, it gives CASSPQQGEETQYF.

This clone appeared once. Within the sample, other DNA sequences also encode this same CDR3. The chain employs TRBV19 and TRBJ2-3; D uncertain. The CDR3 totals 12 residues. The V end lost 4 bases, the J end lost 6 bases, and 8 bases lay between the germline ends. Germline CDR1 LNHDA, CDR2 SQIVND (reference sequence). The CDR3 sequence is CASSSPTDTQYF. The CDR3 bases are TGTGCCAGTAGTAGCCCCACGGATACGCAGTATTTT.

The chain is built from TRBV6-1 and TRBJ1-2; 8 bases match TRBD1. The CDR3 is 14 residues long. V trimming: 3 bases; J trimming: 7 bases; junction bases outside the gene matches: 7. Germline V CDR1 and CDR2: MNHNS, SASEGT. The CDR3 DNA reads TGTGCCAGCAGTGAGGACAGGGTGGGAGGTGGCTACACCTTC. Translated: CASSEDRVGGGYTF.

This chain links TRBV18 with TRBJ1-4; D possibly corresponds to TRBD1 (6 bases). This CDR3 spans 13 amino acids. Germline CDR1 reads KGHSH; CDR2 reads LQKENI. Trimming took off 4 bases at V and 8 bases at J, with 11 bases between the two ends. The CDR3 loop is CASSLGQKEKLFF. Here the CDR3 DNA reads TGTGCCAGCTCACTTGGACAGAAAGAAAAACTGTTTTTT.

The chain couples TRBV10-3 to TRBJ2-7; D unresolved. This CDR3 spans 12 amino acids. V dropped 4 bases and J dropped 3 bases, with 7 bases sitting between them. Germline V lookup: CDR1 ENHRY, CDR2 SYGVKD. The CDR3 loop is CAISGNSYEQYF. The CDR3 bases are TGTGCCATCAGTGGGAACAGCTACGAGCAGTACTTC.

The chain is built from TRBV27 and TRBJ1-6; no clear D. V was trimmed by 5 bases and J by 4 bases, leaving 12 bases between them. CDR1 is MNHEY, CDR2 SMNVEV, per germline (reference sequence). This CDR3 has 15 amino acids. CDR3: CASSPLTGYNSPLHF. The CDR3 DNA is TGTGCCAGCAGTCCCCTGACTGGGTATAATTCACCCCTCCACTTT.

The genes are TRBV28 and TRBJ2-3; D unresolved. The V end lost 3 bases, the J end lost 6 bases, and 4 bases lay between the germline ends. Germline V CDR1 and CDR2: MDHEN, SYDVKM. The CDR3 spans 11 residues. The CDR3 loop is CASSFTDTQYF. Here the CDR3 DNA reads TGTGCCAGCAGTTTTACCGATACGCAGTATTTT.

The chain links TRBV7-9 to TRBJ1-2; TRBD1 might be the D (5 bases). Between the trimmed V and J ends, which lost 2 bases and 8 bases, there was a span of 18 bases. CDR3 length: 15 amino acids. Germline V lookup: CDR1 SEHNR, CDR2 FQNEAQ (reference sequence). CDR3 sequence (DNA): TGTGCCAGCAGCTTATTTGATCGGGGCCCCGGGGGCTACACCTTC. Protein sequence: CASSLFDRGPGGYTF.

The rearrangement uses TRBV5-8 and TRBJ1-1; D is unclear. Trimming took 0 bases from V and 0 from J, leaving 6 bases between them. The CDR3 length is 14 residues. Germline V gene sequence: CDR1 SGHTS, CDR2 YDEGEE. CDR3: CASSLGIMNTEAFF. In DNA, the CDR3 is TGTGCCAGCAGCTTGGGTATCATGAACACTGAAGCTTTCTTT.